This T cell receptor (beta chain) is drawn from a study of shared clonotypes between healthy human individuals. HIV-negative, healthy adults without recent acute infections or vaccinations were the donors. Replicate sorted-subset PCRs were loaded with approximately 200 ng DNA, 30,000 or so T cell genomes. Here immunoSEQ multiplex PCR was the method, and the copy in TCRdb shows in-frame clones only, minus some. The repertoire holds under 2.5 million clones, with 85% to 95% as singletons. Worth noting for this clone: Its antigen is unknown.

Study results and caveats: Represented genetic and exposure-history diversity was restricted by having few donors.

Trimming cost V 4 bases and J 5 bases; bases outside gene matches: 2. This CDR3 has 15 amino acids. Germline values: CDR1 MNHNS, CDR2 SASEGT. What was sequenced was naive CD4+ T cells from PBMCs. Subset indicated: CD45RA+ positively selected. This chain links TRBV6-1 with TRBJ2-1; TRBD2 matches at 13 bases. The receptor's source is a man aged 18 to 29 in good health. Some clones in this sample may be carry-over from other donors' samples. In nucleotides, the CDR3 is TGTGCCAGCAGTGGACTAGCGGGAGGAAACAATGAGCAGTTCTTC. Protein: CASSGLAGGNNEQFF.